This paragraph covers one T cell receptor (beta chain) sequence. This record comes from a study of cytomegalovirus exposure and HLA in healthy donors. The PCR used 60 Vbeta and 13 Jbeta primers. Libraries were prepared by immunoSEQ multiplex PCR; TCRdb keeps only in-frame clonotypes and omits some of them. The table includes 100,000 to 150,000 clones, about two thirds detected once. This CDR3 spans 12 amino acids. The V gene is TRBV1, the J gene TRBJ2-3; TRBD1 is the table's D call, not checked against the DNA. TRBV1 corresponds to a pseudogene. The clonotype originates from a woman between 55 and 75 years old in good health and CMV-seropositive. The sequencing input was PBMCs. CDR3 bases: TGCACCAGCAGTACACCCGCAGATACGCAGTATTTT. Amino acids: CTSSTPADTQYF.